A few counts support the clone carrying this T cell receptor beta chain. Its antigen is still unknown. The CDR3 covers 16 residues. Germline CDR1 SGHNT, CDR2 YENEEA. V lost 1 base, J lost 3 bases, and 14 bases lay in between. This related bone marrow graft donor gave peripheral blood on the day of marrow donation. This specimen belongs to a study of T cells after posttransplantation cyclophosphamide. Broader study findings: Blood and skin or GI T cell repertoires showed limited TRB overlap.

The method was immunoSEQ multiplex PCR; TCRdb's version includes in-frame clones alone and lacks a portion of them. Sampling found tens of thousands of clones, none seen once. This chain joins TRBV11-3 and TRBJ2-3; weak D call: TRBD2 (6 bases). This TCR came from a woman in her sixties or seventies in good health, CMV-negative, and a related stem cell transplant donor. The sample consisted of PBMCs. In nucleotides, the CDR3 is TGTGCCAGCAGCTTAGGGAGGGGCGTAAGTACAGATACGCAGTATTTT. This sequence encodes CASSLGRGVSTDTQYF.